What follows describes a single T cell receptor (beta chain). Its cognate antigen is unknown. RNA transcripts served as the template for amplifying TCR beta CDR3 regions. The HTBI primer set served for first-round RT-PCR of the TCR CDR3. TCRdb re-derived calls from the multiplex PCR reads in MiXCR, one entry per CDR3 protein. The table has fewer than 600,000 distinct CDR3 sequences, 13% to 15% seen once. This entry comes from a study of T cells in Graves' hyperthyroidism and ophthalmopathy. Across the study: The blood sample was taken at first diagnosis, before treatment began.

This sample holds PBMCs from 10 ml fresh peripheral blood. Findings and caveats of the study: Blood also carried most thyroid clonotypes expanded above 0.001. A median approximately 6.5 months before onset, the model predicted ophthalmopathy.

This sequence was found in a woman younger than 35 with Graves' hyperthyroidism. The sequencing sample was made of blood.

CDR3 sequence reads: CASSLKSGRAGYGYTF. The DNA for the CDR3 is TGTGCCAGCAGCCTTAAAAGCGGGAGGGCCGGCTATGGCTACACCTTC. V is TRBV7-8 and J is TRBJ1-2; D not certain. The germline V and J ends were trimmed by 5 bases and 4 bases, with 20 bases remaining between them. The germline CDR1 and CDR2 sequences are SGHVS and FQNEAQ. CDR3 size: 16 residues. The full variable domain, with the rest looked up from reference TRBV7-8 and TRBJ1-2, is GAGVSQSPRYKVAKRGQDVALRCDPISGHVSLFWYQQALGQGPEFLTYFQNEAQLDKSGLPSDRFFAERPEGSVSTLKIQRTQQEDSAVYLCASSLKSGRAGYGYTFGSGTRLTVV.